Each of the 2 T cell receptor beta chains below was sequenced from the same sample in a study of metastatic and nonmetastatic thyroid tumors. Through MiXCR, TCRdb re-clonotyped the PCR reads. The table shows around 45,000 clones, with around 2.9% occurring only once. Thyroid surgery took place with no prior treatment in any patient. The material sequenced was blood. The source of these receptors is a female donor with papillary thyroid cancer or a benign thyroid nodule (not recorded which). Some clones in this sample may be carry-over from other donors' samples.

A remark on this clone: A much larger clone differs by one base, so this may be a read error. The CDR3 DNA reads TGTGCCAGCAGTTTCAGCGGGAGTTGCCACAATGAGCAGTTCTTC. Its translation is CASSFSGSCHNEQFF. V is TRBV27 and J is TRBJ2-1; 8 nucleotides align to TRBD2. The CDR3 sequence is 15 residues long. Germline V gene sequence: CDR1 MNHEY, CDR2 SMNVEV (reference sequence). The V and J ends lost 3 bases and 5 bases, in that order; junction bases with no gene match: 6.

Comment on this clone: Compared with germline, one end of the junction differs, possibly owing to a read error. This sequence joins TRBV5-1 and TRBJ1-2; 8 bases line up with TRBD1. This CDR3 is 15 amino acids long. Germline loops: CDR1 SGHRS, CDR2 YFSETQ. The CDR3 loop is CASSLSQGAAHGYTF. The CDR3 nucleotides read TGCGCCAGCAGCTTGAGCCAGGGGGCGGCTCATGGCTACACTTTC.